Detailed here is one TCR beta chain. These data come from a study of T cells after yellow fever vaccination. TCRdb passed the 5' RACE reads through MiXCR, listing each CDR3 protein once. The profile shows around 530,000 distinct CDR3 sequences, about 15% of them singletons. The CDR3 contains 12 residues. Trimming pared 8 bases from V and 4 bases from J, leaving 12 bases between. Germline loops: CDR1 KGHSH, CDR2 LQKENI. The chain employs TRBV18 and TRBJ2-7; D is perhaps TRBD2 (5 bases). The receptor comes from a man aged 18 to 30 who received the YFV17D yellow fever vaccine. Sequences were derived from PBMCs, sampled 4 to 5 days after the first yellow fever vaccination. The CDR3 protein is CASPGRGYEQYV. Written as DNA, the CDR3 is TGTGCCAGCCCCGGACGGGGTTACGAGCAGTACGTC.